This entry concerns a single TCR beta chain. This receptor's antigen is unknown. It has no much larger one-base neighbor in the sample; base qualities were not kept. The data originate from a study of T cell repertoires in cytomegalovirus infection (dated by TCRdb to between 2018 and 2021). Looking at the study overall: Peptide stimulations targeted recently identified HLA-C-restricted CMV epitopes, whose presentation resists viral immunomodulation, together with well-studied HLA-B-restricted epitopes. Donor HLA type was relevant to the analysis, as public TCR beta signatures indicated carriage of CMV infection together with the matching HLA type.

The study at large found these results: Carriers of CMV infection plus the relevant HLA type were discriminated by the cumulative frequency of public TCR beta family members in the study cohort and in an independent roughly 350-donor cohort. The ex vivo response was dominated by HLA-C-restricted CMV-specific TCR beta clonotypes, which also provided the single most frequent clonotype in two of eight donors.

In light of the paper, this sample's treatment or condition label describes: in vitro stimulation with specific CMV peptide epitopes to enrich CMV-specific T cells. The sequencer listed for this sample is Illumina HiSeq 1500. Using fastp trimming at Q25 and MiXCR clonotype assembly, TCRdb reanalyzed the public sequencing data and kept in-frame beta chains. One record per CDR3 amino acid sequence lists the most common genes and DNA. This sample lists about 900,000 distinct CDR3 sequences; roughly 30% were detected once. The top ten hold roughly 13% of the sample. V is cut back by 5 bases and J by 3 bases, with 6 bases in the junction unmatched. CDR1 MNHNY and CDR2 SVGAGI are derived from the germline V gene (reference sequence). The CDR3 spans 16 residues, from the cysteine through the phenylalanine. Here the CDR3 DNA is all that survives: 48 bases in frame from base 1.

The receptor was derived from a human donor in good health (CMV status not recorded). Some clones in this sample may be carry-over from other donors' samples. Recombination connected TRBV6-6 to TRBJ2-1; 11 bases in between match TRBD2. Source: cultured CD8+ T cells from PBMCs, taken from culture after CMV antigen stimulation. The CDR3 protein is CASSQGTSGIYNEQFF. The nucleotide sequence is given as TGTGCCAGCAGTCAGGGGACTAGCGGCATCTACAATGAGCAGTTCTTC.